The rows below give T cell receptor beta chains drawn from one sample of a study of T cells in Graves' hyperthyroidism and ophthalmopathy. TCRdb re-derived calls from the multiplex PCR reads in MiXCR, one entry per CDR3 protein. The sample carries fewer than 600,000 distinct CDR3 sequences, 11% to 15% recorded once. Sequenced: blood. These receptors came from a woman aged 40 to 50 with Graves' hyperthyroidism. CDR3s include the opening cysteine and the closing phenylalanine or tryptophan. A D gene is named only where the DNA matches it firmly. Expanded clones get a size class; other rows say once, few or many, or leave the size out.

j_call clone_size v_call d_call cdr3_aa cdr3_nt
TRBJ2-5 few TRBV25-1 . CASSRRSGETQYF TGTGCCAGCAGTCGGCGGTCGGGAGAGACCCAGTACTTC
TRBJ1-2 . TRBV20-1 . CSAREGVFDYGYTF TGCAGTGCTAGGGAGGGAGTCTTTGACTATGGCTACACCTTC
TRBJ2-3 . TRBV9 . CASSVGLGEDTQYF TGTGCCAGCAGCGTAGGTCTCGGTGAAGATACGCAGTATTTT
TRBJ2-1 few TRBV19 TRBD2 CASKASSGSSYNEQFF TGTGCCAGTAAAGCTTCGAGCGGGAGTTCCTACAATGAGCAGTTCTTC
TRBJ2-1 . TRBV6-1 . CASTAQGGGNEQFF TGTGCCAGCACCGCACAGGGAGGGGGGAATGAGCAGTTCTTC
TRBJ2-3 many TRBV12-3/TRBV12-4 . CASSFSNGDTQYF TGTGCCAGCAGTTTCAGTAATGGGGATACGCAGTATTTT
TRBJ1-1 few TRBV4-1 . CASSQGGVGNTEAFF TGCGCCAGCAGCCAAGGGGGGGTGGGGAACACTGAAGCTTTCTTT
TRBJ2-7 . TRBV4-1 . CASSPVPKRATYEQYF TGCGCCAGCAGCCCCGTCCCGAAGCGGGCCACCTACGAGCAGTACTTC
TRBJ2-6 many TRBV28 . CASSLPVKISSGANVLTF TGTGCCAGCAGTTTACCGGTAAAGATAAGTTCTGGGGCCAACGTCCTGACTTTC
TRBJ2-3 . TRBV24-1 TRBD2 CATSRAGAGTDTQYF TGTGCCACCAGTCGAGCGGGAGCGGGCACAGATACGCAGTATTTT
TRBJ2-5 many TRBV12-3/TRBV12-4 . CASSSGLTGRETQYF TGTGCCAGCAGTTCTGGATTGACGGGACGAGAGACCCAGTACTTC
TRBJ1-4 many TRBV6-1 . CASSLSGSNEKLFF TGTGCCAGCAGTTTGTCCGGGTCGAATGAAAAACTGTTTTTT
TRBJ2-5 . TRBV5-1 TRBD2 CASSFGSGSARETQYF TGCGCCAGCAGCTTTGGGAGCGGGAGCGCCAGGGAGACCCAGTACTTC
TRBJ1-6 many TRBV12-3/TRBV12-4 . CASSLGYGDSPLHF TGTGCCAGCAGTTTAGGTTACGGCGATTCACCCCTCCACTTT
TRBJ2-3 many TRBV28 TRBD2 CASSQNGLAGIPDTQYF TGTGCCAGCAGTCAAAACGGGCTAGCGGGAATCCCAGATACGCAGTATTTT
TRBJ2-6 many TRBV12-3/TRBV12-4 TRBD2 CASSSPRTSGRISSGANVLTF TGTGCCAGCAGCTCCCCCCGGACTAGCGGGAGGATCAGCTCTGGGGCCAACGTCCTGACTTTC
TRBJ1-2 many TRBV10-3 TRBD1 CAAQGALGGYTF TGTGCCGCACAGGGGGCGCTGGGGGGCTACACCTTC
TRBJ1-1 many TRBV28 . CASRRRNTEAFF TGTGCCAGCAGACGAAGGAACACTGAAGCTTTCTTT
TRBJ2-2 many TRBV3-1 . CASSQFVPQTTGELFF TGTGCCAGCAGCCAATTTGTACCCCAAACGACCGGGGAGCTGTTTTTT
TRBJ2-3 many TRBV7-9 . CASTISAGRSTDTQYF TGTGCCAGCACCATTTCCGCGGGACGAAGCACAGATACGCAGTATTTT
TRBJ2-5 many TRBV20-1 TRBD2 CSARLAGGRETQYF TGCAGTGCTAGGCTAGCGGGAGGGAGAGAGACCCAGTACTTC
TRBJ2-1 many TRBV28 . CASSPEYNEQFF TGTGCCAGCAGCCCTGAGTACAATGAGCAGTTCTTC
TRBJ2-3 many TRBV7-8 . CASSLARVKTDTQYF TGTGCCAGCAGCTTAGCCAGGGTAAAGACAGATACGCAGTATTTT
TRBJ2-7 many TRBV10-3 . CATRGADEQYF TGTGCCACCCGAGGTGCGGACGAGCAGTACTTC
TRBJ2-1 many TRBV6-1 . CASSSPGGRGLDEQFF TGTGCCAGCAGCTCCCCGGGGGGCAGGGGGCTGGATGAGCAGTTCTTC
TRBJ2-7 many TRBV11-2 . CASSLGVGKIYEQYF TGTGCCAGCAGCTTAGGTGTGGGAAAAATCTACGAGCAGTACTTC
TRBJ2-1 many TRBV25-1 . CASSEGLAIGTYNEQFF TGTGCCAGCAGTGAAGGGTTAGCGATCGGAACCTACAATGAGCAGTTCTTC
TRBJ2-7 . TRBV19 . CASSISWSSYEQYF TGTGCCAGTAGTATAAGCTGGAGCTCCTACGAGCAGTACTTC
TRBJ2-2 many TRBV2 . CASSVGERTGELFF TGTGCCAGCAGTGTTGGGGAGCGCACCGGGGAGCTGTTTTTT
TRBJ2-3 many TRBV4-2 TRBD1 CASSQGGQDTDTQYF TGTGCCAGCAGCCAAGGTGGACAGGACACAGATACGCAGTATTTT
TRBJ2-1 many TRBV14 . CASSQRQAPYNEQFF TGTGCCAGCAGCCAACGACAGGCGCCATACAATGAGCAGTTCTTC
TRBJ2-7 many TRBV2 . CASSVSGDYEQYF TGTGCCAGCAGTGTTAGCGGAGACTACGAGCAGTACTTC
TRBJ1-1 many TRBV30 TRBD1 CALTGQGGTEAFF TGTGCCTTAACAGGACAGGGTGGCACTGAAGCTTTCTTT
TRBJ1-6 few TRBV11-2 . CASRSGSSYNSPLHF TGTGCCAGCAGGTCGGGGAGCTCCTATAATTCACCCCTCCACTTT
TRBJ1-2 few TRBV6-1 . CASSEYPGANYGYTF TGTGCCAGCAGTGAATACCCAGGGGCGAACTATGGCTACACCTTC
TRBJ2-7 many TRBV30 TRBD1 CAWNPGQGSYEQYF TGTGCCTGGAACCCGGGACAGGGATCCTACGAGCAGTACTTC
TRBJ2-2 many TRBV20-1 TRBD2 CSARSGSDTGELFF TGCAGTGCTCGGAGCGGGAGCGACACCGGGGAGCTGTTTTTT
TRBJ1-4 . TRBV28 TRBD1 CASTRGNEKLFF TGTGCCAGCACCAGGGGGAATGAAAAACTGTTTTTT